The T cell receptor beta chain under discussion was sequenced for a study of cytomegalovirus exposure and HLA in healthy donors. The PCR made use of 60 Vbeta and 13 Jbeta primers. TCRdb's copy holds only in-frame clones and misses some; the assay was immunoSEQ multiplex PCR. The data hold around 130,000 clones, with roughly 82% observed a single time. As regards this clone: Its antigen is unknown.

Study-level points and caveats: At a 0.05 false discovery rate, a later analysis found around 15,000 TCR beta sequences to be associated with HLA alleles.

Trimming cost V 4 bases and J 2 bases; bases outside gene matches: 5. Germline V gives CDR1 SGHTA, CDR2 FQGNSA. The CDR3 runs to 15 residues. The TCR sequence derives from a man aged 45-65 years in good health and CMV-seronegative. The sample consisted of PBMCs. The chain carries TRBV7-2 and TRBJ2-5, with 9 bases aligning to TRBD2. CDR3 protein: CASSSRSGGQETQYF. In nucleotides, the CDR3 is TGTGCCAGCAGCTCCCGTAGCGGGGGACAAGAGACCCAGTACTTC. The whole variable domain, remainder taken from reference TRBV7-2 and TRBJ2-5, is GAGVSQSPSNKVTEKGKDVELRCDPISGHTALYWYRQSLGQGLEFLIYFQGNSAPDKSGLPSDRFSAERTGGSVSTLTIQRTQQEDSAVYLCASSSRSGGQETQYFGPGTRLLVL.